Described below is a single T cell receptor beta chain sequence and its context. Its antigen is as yet unknown. Via MiXCR, TCRdb re-called the 5' RACE reads, giving one row per CDR3 protein. Of a few hundred thousand distinct CDR3 sequences listed, around a sixth are singletons. The sample is drawn from a study of T cells after yellow fever vaccination. As for the study in general: The SMART-Seq v4 Ultra Low Input method served to prepare the low-cell-number fractions.

Broader study findings: Clones that expanded after primary vaccination mostly reappeared after the booster (less than 98% CD4, about 89% CD8). Contaminants from the bulk population, in the form of abundant clonotypes, could be found in FACS-sorted repertoires.

V was trimmed by 5 bases and J by 4 bases, leaving 19 bases between them. Germline V gene lookup returns CDR1 MNHEY and CDR2 SVGEGT. This CDR3 has 16 residues. The sequence was collected from a young man who received the YFV17D yellow fever vaccine. The chain is built from TRBV6-2 or TRBV6-3 and TRBJ2-3; D is possibly TRBD1 or TRBD2 (5 bases each). Sequences were derived from PBMCs, sampled before the yellow fever booster vaccination. Written as DNA, the CDR3 is TGTGCCAGCAGTGACCGGGACCTGCTAATAGCAGATACGCAGTATTTT. This codes for CASSDRDLLIADTQYF.